This T cell receptor beta chain was identified during a study of blood T cell repertoires in COVID-19. The wider study: The study drew acute and convalescent COVID-19 samples from the United States, Italy and Spain. PBMCs, B-cell-depleted T cells, or T cells provided the cDNA or gDNA that made up the material.

The data were produced by immunoSEQ multiplex PCR, yet TCRdb's version contains in-frame clones alone and is incomplete. The sample has around 260,000 clones, about 85% seen once; the top ten hold about 14%. Material: peripheral blood. This TCR derives from a human donor in a cohort sampled during active COVID-19.

CDR3 residues: CASSIQGVYGYTF. In DNA, the CDR3 is TGTGCCAGCAGTATACAGGGGGTTTATGGCTACACCTTC. The V call is TRBV28, the J call TRBJ1-2, with 8 positions matching TRBD1. Trimming took 5 bases from V and 5 from J; bases not matched to a gene: 4. The CDR3 runs 13 residues. CDR1 is MDHEN and CDR2 is SYDVKM in the germline V gene.